The 3 T cell receptor beta chains below come from one sample, sequenced in a study of shared clonotypes between healthy human individuals. This table comes from immunoSEQ multiplex PCR, and its TCRdb copy is limited to in-frame clones, with some not included. The table records 2 million to 2.5 million clones, over 85% of them present only once. Specimen: naive CD4+ T cells from PBMCs. Subset given: CD45RA+ positively selected. These receptors all stem from a young man in good health. Some clones in this sample may be carry-over from other donors' samples.

V and J are TRBV29-1 and TRBJ2-7, with D unclear. The germline gives CDR1 SQVTM, CDR2 ANQGSEA. Trimming took 6 bases from V and 0 from J, leaving 15 bases between them. CDR3 length: 14 residues. The CDR3, as DNA: TGCAGCGTGGGTGTAGGACGGTTCTCCTACGAGCAGTACTTC. Translation gives CSVGVGRFSYEQYF.

The chain carries TRBV5-1 and TRBJ2-7; TRBD2 agrees at 8 bases. The germline V gene encodes CDR1 SGHRS and CDR2 YFSETQ. V was clipped by 2 bases and J by 3 bases; unmatched bases: 4. The CDR3 has 14 amino acids. Written as DNA, the CDR3 is TGCGCCAGCAGCTTTAGCGGGGAATTCTACGAGCAGTACTTC. The encoded protein is CASSFSGEFYEQYF.

The rearrangement joins TRBV7-3 to TRBJ2-2; 7 nucleotides line up with TRBD1. With V trimmed by 5 bases and J by 3 bases, 6 bases remained unmatched. Germline lookup yields CDR1 SGHTA and CDR2 FQGTGA. CDR3 size: 15 residues. The CDR3 loop is CASSPQGRYTGELFF. CDR3 DNA sequence: TGTGCCAGCAGCCCACAGGGGCGCTACACCGGGGAGCTGTTTTTT.